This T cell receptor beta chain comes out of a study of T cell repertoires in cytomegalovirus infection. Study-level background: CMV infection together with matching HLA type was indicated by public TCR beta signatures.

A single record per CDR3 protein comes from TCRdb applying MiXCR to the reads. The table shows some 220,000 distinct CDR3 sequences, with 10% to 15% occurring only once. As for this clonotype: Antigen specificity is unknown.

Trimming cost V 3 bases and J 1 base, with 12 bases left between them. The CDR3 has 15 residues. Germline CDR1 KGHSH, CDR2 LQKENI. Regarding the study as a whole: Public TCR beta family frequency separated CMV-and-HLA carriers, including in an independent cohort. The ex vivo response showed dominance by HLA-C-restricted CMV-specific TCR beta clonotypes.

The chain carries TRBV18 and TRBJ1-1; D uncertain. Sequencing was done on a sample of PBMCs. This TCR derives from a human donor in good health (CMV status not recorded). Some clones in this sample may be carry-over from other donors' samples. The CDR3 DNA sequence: TGTGCCAGCTCACCTTCCAAAGAAGGGAACACTGAAGCTTTCTTT. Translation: CASSPSKEGNTEAFF.